A selection of T cell receptor beta chains follows, all from one sample in a study of technical replicates of blood from several donors. Clones were read by immunoSEQ multiplex PCR, and TCRdb kept only the in-frame ones, dropping some. The table includes almost 90,000 clones, 85% to 95% detected once. The specimen was T cells isolated from PBMCs. All receptors come from a human donor in good health. Both conserved end residues are part of each CDR3. D genes are given only for firm matches. Rows give clone size only sometimes, using once, few, many, or a class for an expanded clone.

J gene	CDR3 length	D gene	V gene	clone size	CDR3 DNA	CDR3 protein
TRBJ1-1	16	.	TRBV29-1	.	TGCAGCGTCAACGGTCCCTTAACAGGGTTCAACACTGAAGCTTTCTTT	CSVNGPLTGFNTEAFF
TRBJ2-7	16	TRBD1	TRBV4-1	.	TGCGCCAGCAGCCATTCGGTCGGCGACAGGGACTACGAGCAGTACTTC	CASSHSVGDRDYEQYF
TRBJ2-2	15	.	TRBV18	few	TGTGCCAGCTCAGTACAGGCCCCGAACACCGGGGAGCTGTTTTTT	CASSVQAPNTGELFF
TRBJ1-1	18	.	TRBV5-1	.	TGCGCCAGCAGCCCGCAAAGACAGGACAGTAGGATGAACACTGAAGCTTTCTTT	CASSPQRQDSRMNTEAFF
TRBJ1-6	14	TRBD1	TRBV5-4	.	TGTGCCAGCAGCTCCGACAGGGCGAATTCACCCCTCCACTTT	CASSSDRANSPLHF
TRBJ2-1	15	TRBD1	TRBV7-8	.	TGTGCCAGCAGCTTCGGACAGGGGAGAAAGGATGAGCAGTTCTTC	CASSFGQGRKDEQFF
TRBJ2-1	16	.	TRBV4-1	.	TGCGCCAGCAGCCAAGACGGGGGACGCTCCTACAATGAGCAGTTCTTC	CASSQDGGRSYNEQFF
TRBJ2-7	15	.	TRBV9	.	TGTGCCAGCAGCGTAGATCCTAGCTATACCTACGAGCAGTACTTC	CASSVDPSYTYEQYF
TRBJ2-2	14	.	TRBV10-1	.	TGCGCCAGCAGTGGATTGGGGCACACCGGGGAGCTGTTTTTT	CASSGLGHTGELFF
TRBJ2-7	12	.	TRBV7-9	.	TGTGCCAGCGGCGGGGTTTCCTACGAGCAGTACTTC	CASGGVSYEQYF
TRBJ2-5	16	.	TRBV27	.	TGTGCCAGCAGTTTATCTGGTGAAGGGAGGCAAGAGACCCAGTACTTC	CASSLSGEGRQETQYF
TRBJ1-1	15	TRBD1	TRBV7-9	.	TGTGCCAGCAGCTTAGTAGGCAGGGGGGTTGTTGGAGCTTTCTTT	CASSLVGRGVVGAFF
TRBJ1-2	13	.	TRBV15	.	TGTGCCACCAGCAGGGGGCAGGCGGAAGGCTACACCTTC	CATSRGQAEGYTF
TRBJ2-7	16	TRBD1	TRBV27	.	TGTGCCAGCAGTTTATCCCAGGGGGCATTGATTTACGAGCAGTACTTC	CASSLSQGALIYEQYF
TRBJ1-5	14	.	TRBV27	.	TGTGCCAGCAGTTTATCAGGAGGCAATCAGCCCCAGCATTTT	CASSLSGGNQPQHF
TRBJ1-3	21	TRBD1	TRBV18	.	TGTGCCAGCTCCCTCGAAATGCTCAAGGGGACAGCGGCCCTCTCTGGAAACACCATATATTTT	CASSLEMLKGTAALSGNTIYF
TRBJ2-3	13	.	TRBV6-1	.	TGTGCCAGCAGTGCAGGAGAGGGAGTTACGCAGTATTTT	CASSAGEGVTQYF
TRBJ2-1	15	TRBD2	TRBV11-2	.	TGTGCCAGCAGCTTAGCAGCGGGGGTCTACAATGAGCAGTTCTTC	CASSLAAGVYNEQFF
TRBJ1-3	15	TRBD1	TRBV7-7	once	TGTGCCAGCAGTCCTACAGGGGGGACTGGAAACACCATATATTTT	CASSPTGGTGNTIYF
TRBJ2-1	15	.	TRBV12-5	.	TGTGCTAGTGGTTTGGTACTGAGCGGGTACAATGAGCAGTTCTTC	CASGLVLSGYNEQFF
TRBJ1-1	17	.	TRBV7-2	.	TGTGCCAGCAGCTCCCCTCGGACAATGGAGGGAAACACTGAAGCTTTCTTT	CASSSPRTMEGNTEAFF
TRBJ2-2	19	TRBD1	TRBV7-9	.	TGTGCCAGCAGCTTAGCGCTAATTAAGAGGGGGCCGAACACCGGGGAGCTGTTTTTT	CASSLALIKRGPNTGELFF
TRBJ2-7	17	TRBD1	TRBV4-1	.	TGCGCCAGCAGCCAAGCCCCAGGGACAGTCAAGCACTACGAGCAGTACTTC	CASSQAPGTVKHYEQYF
TRBJ2-3	14	TRBD1	TRBV27	.	TGTGCCAGCAGTTTTGGGACAGTTCCAGATACGCAGTATTTT	CASSFGTVPDTQYF
TRBJ2-7	14	.	TRBV5-1	.	TGCGCCAGCAGCTTTCTAGGACAACTCTACGAGCAGTACTTC	CASSFLGQLYEQYF
TRBJ1-5	14	TRBD1	TRBV6-6	.	TGTGCCAGCAGCGCGAACAGGGGAGAACAGCCCCAGCATTTT	CASSANRGEQPQHF
TRBJ2-3	17	TRBD2	TRBV7-2	.	TGTGCCAGCAGCCACCGACTAGCGGGAGGGCCAACAGATACGCAGTATTTT	CASSHRLAGGPTDTQYF
TRBJ2-7	17	TRBD2	TRBV7-6	.	TGTGCCAGCAGCGTTGGACTAGCGGAGATAGACTCCTACGAGCAGTACTTC	CASSVGLAEIDSYEQYF
TRBJ1-4	14	TRBD1	TRBV5-1	.	TGCGCCAGCAGCCCTAGACAGGGTGGGGAAAAACTGTTTTTT	CASSPRQGGEKLFF
TRBJ1-5	15	TRBD1	TRBV7-6	.	TGTGCCAGCAGCTTAACCGGGACAGGGGATCAGCCCCAGCATTTT	CASSLTGTGDQPQHF
TRBJ2-7	14	TRBD2	TRBV5-4	.	TGTGCCAGCTACCCGCGGGGGGCGTCCTACGAGCAGTACTTC	CASYPRGASYEQYF
TRBJ1-1	14	.	TRBV14	.	TGTGCCAGCAGCCAAGGTTCAGGGAACACTGAAGCTTTCTTT	CASSQGSGNTEAFF
TRBJ2-3	16	.	TRBV2	.	TGTGCCAGCAGTGAGAGGGGCGGGGGCCGCACAGATACGCAGTATTTT	CASSERGGGRTDTQYF
TRBJ1-1	11	.	TRBV11-2	.	TGTGCCAGCAGCTTAAGCTTCCCCCCCCTCTTT	CASSLSFPPLF
TRBJ1-1	11	.	TRBV5-8	.	TGTGCCAGCAGCTCCCTAACTGAAGCTTTCTTT	CASSSLTEAFF
TRBJ2-3	13	.	TRBV28	once	TGTGCCAGCAGCCGGTCCGGGGCAGATACGCAGTATTTT	CASSRSGADTQYF
TRBJ2-3	15	.	TRBV28	.	TGTGCCAGCAGTTTAGGTGGTAGGCGGCCAGATACGCAGTATTTT	CASSLGGRRPDTQYF
TRBJ1-1	13	.	TRBV19	.	TGTGCCAGTAGTATCGAAGGGGTGACTGAAGCTTTCTTT	CASSIEGVTEAFF
TRBJ2-7	14	.	TRBV27	.	TGTGCCAGCAGTTTATGGGGGGACTCCTACGAGCAGTACTTC	CASSLWGDSYEQYF
TRBJ1-1	14	.	TRBV27	once	TGTGCCAGCAGTTTAGTAGGGGAGAACACTGAAGCTTTCTTT	CASSLVGENTEAFF
TRBJ2-3	14	TRBD2	TRBV6-4	.	TGTGCCAGCAGTGGCGGGGGTGATGGGGATACGCAGTATTTT	CASSGGGDGDTQYF
TRBJ2-2	16	TRBD1	TRBV6-6	.	TGTGCCAGCAGTACACCGGGACAGGGATACACCGGGGAGCTGTTTTTT	CASSTPGQGYTGELFF
TRBJ1-1	14	.	TRBV6-6	.	TGTGCCAGCAATTATCTGTGGGCGAACACTGAAGCTTTCTTT	CASNYLWANTEAFF
TRBJ2-7	20	TRBD2	TRBV14	.	TGTGCCAGCAGCCAAGATCCTAGCGGGCTTTGGAAAAGATCCAGCTACGAGCAGTACTTC	CASSQDPSGLWKRSSYEQYF
TRBJ1-4	14	.	TRBV5-1	.	TGCGCCAGCAGCTTGGGAGAAGGGGTTGAAAAACTGTTTTTT	CASSLGEGVEKLFF
TRBJ2-7	15	TRBD1	TRBV5-1	.	TGCGCCAGCAGCTTGGGAGGGACAGGGAGGTACGAGCAGTACTTC	CASSLGGTGRYEQYF